This T cell receptor beta chain was documented in a study of T cells in Graves' hyperthyroidism and ophthalmopathy. The study excluded patients with uncontrolled infection, other autoimmune disease, pregnancy or lactation. Every diagnosis used clinical symptoms, serum thyroxine and TRAb, thyroid ultrasound and orbital computed tomography. Isolation of PBMCs was performed on 8.5 to 10 ml fresh peripheral blood. RNA transcripts provided the source from which TCR beta CDR3 regions were amplified. When the TCR CDR3 underwent first-round RT-PCR, the HTBI primer set was used. TCRdb itself ran the multiplex PCR reads through MiXCR, one entry per CDR3 protein. Among under 450,000 distinct CDR3 sequences, about a sixth were seen once, and the ten largest hold 7.5% to 9%. V was trimmed by 3 bases and J by 3 bases, leaving 13 bases between them. The germline V gene encodes CDR1 SGHRS and CDR2 YFSETQ. The CDR3 runs to 15 residues.

This clonotype has ten or more counts. The source is a woman aged 18-29 years with Graves' hyperthyroidism. The sample was blood. V usage is TRBV5-1 and J usage is TRBJ2-1; D perhaps matches TRBD2 (6 bases). CDR3 DNA: TGCGCCAGCAGCTGGGCAGCGGAGGGCTACAATGAGCAGTTCTTC. Its translation: CASSWAAEGYNEQFF.